A single sample is the source of the 28 T cell receptor beta chains below, sequenced in a study of T-cell reconstitution after alpha-beta-depleted transplantation in children. A library of TCRbeta sequences, prepared with unique molecular identifiers, was generated. TCRdb reprocessed the PCR reads with MiXCR, giving one entry per CDR3 protein. This sample has some 440,000 distinct CDR3 sequences, with about 16% found just once. Specimen: PBMCs, mostly from graft donor cells, collected 360 days after TCRalphabeta/CD19-depleted stem cell transplant. These receptor sequences come from a boy in the first two years of life who had a stem cell transplant for Wiskott-Aldrich syndrome, so the T cells may come from the graft donor.

The chain joins TRBV6-1 to TRBJ2-7; unclear D gene. CDR3 size: 15 residues. V lost 6 bases, J lost 1 base, and 16 bases lay in between. In germline, CDR1 is MNHNS, CDR2 SASEGT. CDR3 loop: CASSHHQDWSYEQYF. The CDR3 DNA is TGTGCCAGCAGCCATCACCAAGACTGGTCCTACGAGCAGTACTTC.

In its sample, this clonotype was seen a few times. This rearrangement joins TRBV24-1 to TRBJ2-5; D is unresolved. The germline CDR1 and CDR2 sequences are KGHDR and SFDVKD. V was trimmed by 4 bases and J by 2 bases, leaving 7 bases between them. The length of the CDR3 is 13 residues. The CDR3 loop reads CATSERYQETQYF. CDR3 bases: TGTGCCACCAGTGAACGCTATCAAGAGACCCAGTACTTC.

V usage is TRBV7-9 and J usage is TRBJ1-2; D may be TRBD1 (6 bases). The germline V and J ends were trimmed by 5 bases and 5 bases, with 15 bases remaining between them. The germline V gene encodes CDR1 SEHNR and CDR2 FQNEAQ (reference sequence). The length of the CDR3 is 14 residues. CDR3 bases: TGTGCCAGCAGCCTCCCGGGGGCGCGATATGGCTACACCTTC. Translating it yields CASSLPGARYGYTF.

The table lists this clonotype with a few counts. This rearrangement joins TRBV7-2 to TRBJ2-7; weak D call: TRBD2 (5 bases). This CDR3 is built from 14 residues. From germline, CDR1 is SGHTA and CDR2 FQGNSA. V lost 1 base and J lost 6, with 13 bases in between. The CDR3: CASSLVLALGEQYF. CDR3 nucleotides: TGTGCCAGCAGCTTAGTTCTAGCCCTTGGCGAGCAGTACTTC.

This clonotype occurred many times. The CDR3 loop reads CASREDRGKILGETQYF. The CDR3 DNA reads as TGTGCCAGTAGAGAGGACAGGGGGAAGATTTTGGGAGAGACCCAGTACTTC. The V and J genes are TRBV28 and TRBJ2-5; 10 bases fit TRBD1. The length of the CDR3 is 17 residues. V dropped 9 bases and J dropped 4; count of bases not matched to a gene: 17. Per the germline V gene, CDR1 is MDHEN and CDR2 is SYDVKM.

The chain employs TRBV28 and TRBJ2-7; 8 bases map to TRBD2. J lost 6 bases, V lost 1 base, and 5 bases had no gene match. The CDR3 is 14 amino acids. Germline CDR1 reads MDHEN; CDR2 reads SYDVKM. CDR3 sequence (DNA): TGTGCCAGCAGTTTATCCGGGGGGGCCTCCGAGCAGTACTTC. It translates to CASSLSGGASEQYF.

The V call is TRBV6-5, the J call TRBJ2-2, with D unresolved. Germline V gene data show CDR1 as MNHEY and CDR2 as SVGAGI. Trimming cost V 0 bases and J 4 bases, with 15 bases left between them. This CDR3 is 17 amino acids long. Here the CDR3 reads CASSYSKKLMGTGELFF. The CDR3 DNA is TGTGCCAGCAGTTACTCGAAAAAACTAATGGGCACCGGGGAGCTGTTTTTT.

V is TRBV5-1 and J is TRBJ2-5; 10 bases align to TRBD2. After removal of 1 base from V and 0 bases from J, the junction contained 6 bases not matched to a gene. Germline CDR1 SGHRS, CDR2 YFSETQ. This CDR3 spans 17 amino acids. CDR3 sequence (DNA): TGCGCCAGCAGCTTGTTAGGACTAGCGGATCACCAAGAGACCCAGTACTTC. Translation gives CASSLLGLADHQETQYF. Drawing the rest from reference TRBV5-1 and TRBJ2-5, the complete variable domain is KAGVTQTPRYLIKTRGQQVTLSCSPISGHRSVSWYQQTPGQGLQFLFEYFSETQRNKGNFPGRFSGRQFSNSRSEMNVSTLELGDSALYLCASSLLGLADHQETQYFGPGTRLLVL.

The gene calls are TRBV29-1 and TRBJ1-1; D remains ambiguous. The V gene lost 4 bases and the J gene lost 7 bases, with 4 bases spanning the gap. The CDR3 runs to 9 residues. Germline values: CDR1 SQVTM, CDR2 ANQGSEA. The CDR3 DNA reads TGCAGCGTTGGGTTTGAAGCTTTCTTT. It specifies CSVGFEAFF.

This chain links TRBV12-3 or TRBV12-4 with TRBJ2-1; D might be TRBD1 (6 bases). CDR3 size: 13 residues. Trimming took off 3 bases at V and 6 bases at J, with 9 bases between the two ends. As DNA, the CDR3 is TGTGCCAGCAGTTTGGACAGCATCAATGAGCAGTTCTTC. Residues: CASSLDSINEQFF.

The chain links TRBV27 to TRBJ2-2, with 9 bases matching TRBD2. The CDR3 contains 18 residues. Germline CDR1 and CDR2: MNHEY and SMNVEV (reference sequence). The ends lost 1 base at V and 0 bases at J; junction bases unmatched: 6. CDR3 bases: TGTGCCAGCAGTTTATTCGCGGGGGGGAGAGCGAACACCGGGGAGCTGTTTTTT. This sequence encodes CASSLFAGGRANTGELFF.

This chain connects TRBV3-1 to TRBJ2-1; 7 nucleotides match TRBD1. The V gene end was trimmed by 4 bases and the J gene end by 5 bases; junction bases not matched to a gene: 8. Germline CDR1 is LGHDT and CDR2 is YNNKEL (reference sequence). CDR3 length equals 15 residues. The CDR3 protein is CASSRRGNGNNEQFF. The CDR3 DNA reads as TGTGCCAGCAGCCGCAGGGGGAATGGGAACAATGAGCAGTTCTTC.

This chain links TRBV24-1 with TRBJ1-4; TRBD1 matches 11 bases. Germline CDR1 reads KGHDR; CDR2 reads SFDVKD. J lost 7 bases, V lost 5 bases, and 5 bases had no gene match. This CDR3 has 15 residues. The CDR3 DNA reads as TGTGCCACCAGTGCCTGGACAGGGGGCATTGAAAAACTGTTTTTT. This codes for CATSAWTGGIEKLFF.

The V and J genes are TRBV18 and TRBJ2-5; unclear D gene. The V end lost 3 bases, the J end lost 4 bases, and 6 bases lay between the germline ends. This CDR3 is 12 amino acids long. The V gene's germline CDR1 is KGHSH and CDR2 LQKENI. This chain's CDR3 is CASSPASETQYF. CDR3 DNA sequence: TGTGCCAGCTCACCGGCGTCAGAGACCCAGTACTTC.

This clonotype was found many times. This chain uses TRBV7-9 with TRBJ1-2, with TRBD1 identical over 9 bases. Trimming cost V 6 bases and J 4 bases; bases outside gene matches: 9. The CDR3 has 15 amino acids. CDR1 is SEHNR, CDR2 FQNEAQ, per germline (reference sequence). CDR3 sequence: CASSLDRGFVYGYTF. The DNA for the CDR3 is TGTGCCAGCAGTTTGGACAGGGGCTTCGTCTATGGCTACACCTTC.

This clonotype was found many times. V is TRBV15 and J is TRBJ2-4; D is unclear. V was pared by 0 bases and J by 0 bases, with 6 bases between. Germline V gives CDR1 LNHNV, CDR2 YYDKDF (reference sequence). The CDR3 spans 15 residues. CDR3 bases: TGTGCCACCAGCAGAGATCGGGCAGCCAAAAACATTCAGTACTTC. Its protein product is CATSRDRAAKNIQYF.

This clonotype was seen more than once but under ten times. V usage is TRBV7-2 and J usage is TRBJ1-2; no firm D call. This CDR3 has 13 amino acids. V lost 5 bases to trimming and J lost 2 bases, with 9 bases between them. Germline CDR1 SGHTA, CDR2 FQGNSA. CDR3 in DNA: TGTGCCAGCAGCCCCACTAGGAACTATGGCTACACCTTC. Translation gives CASSPTRNYGYTF.

This chain uses TRBV7-9 with TRBJ2-1, with D possibly being TRBD1 (5 bases). Deletions cut 3 bases from V and 2 bases from J, with 11 bases between. CDR3 length: 15 amino acids. Per the germline V gene, CDR1 is SEHNR and CDR2 is FQNEAQ (reference sequence). The CDR3 sequence is CASSLVRVTYNEQFF. As DNA, the CDR3 is TGTGCCAGCAGCTTGGTCAGGGTAACCTACAATGAGCAGTTCTTC.

The rearrangement links TRBV29-1 to TRBJ2-7; no reliable D call. The CDR3 is 12 amino acids. Germline V lookup: CDR1 SQVTM, CDR2 ANQGSEA. V lost 5 bases and J lost 2, with 10 bases in between. CDR3 protein: CSVRTRAYEQYF. CDR3 nucleotides: TGCAGCGTTCGGACGCGAGCCTACGAGCAGTACTTC.

The chain recombines TRBV10-3 with TRBJ2-1; TRBD1 or TRBD2 may be the D gene (5 bases each). The CDR3 extends over 16 amino acids. The germline CDR1 and CDR2 sequences are ENHRY and SYGVKD. Trimming cost V 0 bases and J 10 bases, with 19 bases left between them. CDR3 nucleotides: TGTGCCATCAGTGAGTCGCCTGGGGGTGTAGATTCAGAGCAGTTCTTC. This encodes CAISESPGGVDSEQFF.

This clonotype was counted only a few times. V is TRBV29-1 and J is TRBJ2-2, with D unresolved. CDR1 is SQVTM, CDR2 ANQGSEA, per germline. With 5 bases removed from V and 4 bases from J, the gap between germline ends came to 11 bases. The CDR3 sequence is 13 residues long. The CDR3 coding sequence is TGCAGCGTTCCCCTAAGAGGCACCGGGGAGCTGTTTTTT. Translating gives CSVPLRGTGELFF.

This clonotype was picked up a small number of times. The rearrangement uses TRBV18 and TRBJ2-1, with 8 bases fitting TRBD1. The CDR3 contains 15 residues. Germline CDR1 is KGHSH and CDR2 is LQKENI. V dropped 3 bases and J dropped 5; count of bases not matched to a gene: 6. The CDR3 spells CASSPQGALDNEQFF. In DNA, the CDR3 is TGTGCCAGCTCACCTCAGGGGGCGCTGGACAATGAGCAGTTCTTC.

This clonotype was seen more than once but under ten times. The rearrangement links TRBV7-9 to TRBJ2-5; tentative D call: TRBD2 (5 bases). The CDR3 runs 17 residues. V gave up 1 base and J gave up 3 bases, with 18 bases separating them. Germline V lookup: CDR1 SEHNR, CDR2 FQNEAQ (reference sequence). For the CDR3, the DNA is TGTGCCAGCAGCTTAGGAGGCGGGTTGGCGTTAGAAGAGACCCAGTACTTC. It yields the protein CASSLGGGLALEETQYF.

This clonotype was detected a few times. This chain links TRBV19 with TRBJ2-2; D is possibly TRBD1 or TRBD2 (5 bases each). CDR1 and CDR2 from the germline V gene are LNHDA and SQIVND (reference sequence). The CDR3 has 14 amino acids. The germline V and J ends were trimmed by 9 bases and 3 bases, with 14 bases remaining between them. CDR3 residues: CASQPGTDTGELFF. In nucleotides, the CDR3 is TGTGCCAGCCAACCCGGGACGGACACCGGGGAGCTGTTTTTT.

This clonotype was counted between two and nine times. V is TRBV4-3 and J is TRBJ2-7; 7 bases match TRBD2. The trim removed 0 bases at V and 3 bases at J, leaving 11 bases unmatched. There are 17 residues in the CDR3. Germline V CDR1 and CDR2: LGHNA, YSLEER. CDR3 bases: TGCGCCAGCAGCCAAGATCTGGGAGCGGGATTTCTCTACGAGCAGTACTTC. Amino acid sequence: CASSQDLGAGFLYEQYF.

CDR3 DNA sequence: TGCGCCAGCAGCCCGGGGGGCTACAGAAACACCGGGGAGCTGTTTTTT. Encoded protein: CASSPGGYRNTGELFF. This chain joins TRBV5-1 and TRBJ2-2; the D gene is possibly TRBD2 (7 bases). CDR1 is SGHRS and CDR2 is YFSETQ in the germline V gene. The CDR3 contains 16 residues. The V end was cut by 4 bases, the J end by 2 bases, with 15 bases between.

The V call is TRBV7-9, the J call TRBJ2-7, with 7 positions matching TRBD2. Germline trimming cut 7 bases from V and 7 bases from J; bases unmatched to any gene: 13. The CDR3 has 14 amino acids. CDR1 is SEHNR, CDR2 FQNEAQ, per germline (reference sequence). The CDR3 DNA sequence: TGTGCCAGCAAGAGGGGAGGGCCCAGTAGTGAGCAGTACTTC. The encoded protein is CASKRGGPSSEQYF.

This chain uses TRBV5-6 with TRBJ2-6; no reliable D call. The germline gives CDR1 SGHDT, CDR2 YYEEEE. The V gene lost 6 bases and the J gene lost 4 bases, with 5 bases spanning the gap. There are 12 residues in the CDR3. The CDR3 sequence: CASNWGANVLTF. CDR3 bases: TGTGCCAGCAACTGGGGGGCCAACGTCCTGACTTTC.